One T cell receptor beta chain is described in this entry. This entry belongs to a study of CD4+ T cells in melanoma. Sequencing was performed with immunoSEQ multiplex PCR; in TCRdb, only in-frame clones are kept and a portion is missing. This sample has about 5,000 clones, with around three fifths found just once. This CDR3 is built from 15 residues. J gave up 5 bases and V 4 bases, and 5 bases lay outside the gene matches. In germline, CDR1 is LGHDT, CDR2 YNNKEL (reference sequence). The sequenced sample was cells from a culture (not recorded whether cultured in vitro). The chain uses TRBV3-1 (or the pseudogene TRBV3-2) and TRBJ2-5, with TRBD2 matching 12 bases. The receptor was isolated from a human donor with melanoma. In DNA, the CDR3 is TGTGCCAGCAGCCCTAGACTAGCGGGGGTGGAGACCCAGTACTTC. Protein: CASSPRLAGVETQYF.